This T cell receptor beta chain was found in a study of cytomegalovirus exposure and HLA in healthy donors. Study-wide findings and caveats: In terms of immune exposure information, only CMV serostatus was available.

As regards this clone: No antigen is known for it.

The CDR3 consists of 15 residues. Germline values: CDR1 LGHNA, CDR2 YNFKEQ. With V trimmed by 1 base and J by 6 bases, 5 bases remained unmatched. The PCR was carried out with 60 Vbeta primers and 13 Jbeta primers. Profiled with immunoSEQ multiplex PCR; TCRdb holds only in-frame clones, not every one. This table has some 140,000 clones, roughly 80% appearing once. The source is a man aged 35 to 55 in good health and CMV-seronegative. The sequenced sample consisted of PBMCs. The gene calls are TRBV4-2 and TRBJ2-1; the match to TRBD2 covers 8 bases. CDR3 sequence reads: CASSQVLGTSNEQFF. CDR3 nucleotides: TGTGCCAGCAGCCAAGTGTTGGGGACTAGCAATGAGCAGTTCTTC.